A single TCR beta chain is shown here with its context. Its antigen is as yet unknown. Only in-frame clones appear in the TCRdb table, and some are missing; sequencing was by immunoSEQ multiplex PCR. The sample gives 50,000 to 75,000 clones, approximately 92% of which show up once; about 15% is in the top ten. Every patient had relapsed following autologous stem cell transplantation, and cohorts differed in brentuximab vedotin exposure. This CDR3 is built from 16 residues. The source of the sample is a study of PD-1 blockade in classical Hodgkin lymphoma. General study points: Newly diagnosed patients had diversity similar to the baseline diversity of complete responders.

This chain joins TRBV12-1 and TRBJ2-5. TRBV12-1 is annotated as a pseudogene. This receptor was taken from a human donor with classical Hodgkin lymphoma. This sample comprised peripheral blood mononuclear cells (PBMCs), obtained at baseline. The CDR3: CASSAHWSLCWETQYF. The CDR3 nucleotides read TGTGCCAGCAGCGCCCATTGGTCCCTTTGCTGGGAGACCCAGTACTTC.